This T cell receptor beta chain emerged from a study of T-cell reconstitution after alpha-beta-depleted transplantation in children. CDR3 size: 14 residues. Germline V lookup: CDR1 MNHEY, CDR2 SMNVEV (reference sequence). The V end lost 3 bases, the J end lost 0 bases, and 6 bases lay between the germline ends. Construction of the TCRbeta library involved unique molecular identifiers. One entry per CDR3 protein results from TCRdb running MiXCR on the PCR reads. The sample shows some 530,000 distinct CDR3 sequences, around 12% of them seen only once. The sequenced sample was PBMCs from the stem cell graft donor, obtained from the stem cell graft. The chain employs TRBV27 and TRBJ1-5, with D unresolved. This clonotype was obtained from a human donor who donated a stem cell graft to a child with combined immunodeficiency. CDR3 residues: CASSFLSSNQPQHF. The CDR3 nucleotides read TGTGCCAGCAGTTTCCTCAGTAGCAATCAGCCCCAGCATTTT.